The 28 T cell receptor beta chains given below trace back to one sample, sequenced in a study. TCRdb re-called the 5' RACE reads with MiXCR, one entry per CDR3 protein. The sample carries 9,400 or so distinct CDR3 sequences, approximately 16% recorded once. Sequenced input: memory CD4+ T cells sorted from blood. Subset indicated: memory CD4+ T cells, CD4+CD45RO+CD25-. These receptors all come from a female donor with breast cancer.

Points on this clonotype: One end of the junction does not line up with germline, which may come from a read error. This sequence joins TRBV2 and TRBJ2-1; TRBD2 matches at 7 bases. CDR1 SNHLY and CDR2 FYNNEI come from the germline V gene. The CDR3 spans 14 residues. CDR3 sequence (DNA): TGTGCCAACAGTGAATGGCGGGAGAGGAATGAGCAGTTCTTC. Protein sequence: CANSEWRERNEQFF.

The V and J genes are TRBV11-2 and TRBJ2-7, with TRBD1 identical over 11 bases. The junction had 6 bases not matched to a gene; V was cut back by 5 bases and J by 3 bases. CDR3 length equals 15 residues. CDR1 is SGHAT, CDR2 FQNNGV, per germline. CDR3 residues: CASSTWGQGGYEQYF. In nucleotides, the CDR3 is TGTGCCAGCAGCACTTGGGGACAGGGGGGCTACGAGCAGTACTTC.

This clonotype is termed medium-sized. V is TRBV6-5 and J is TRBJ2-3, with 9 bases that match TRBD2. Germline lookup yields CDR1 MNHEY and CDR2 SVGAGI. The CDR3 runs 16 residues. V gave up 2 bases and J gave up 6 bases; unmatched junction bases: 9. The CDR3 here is CASSYTTGLAFDTQYF. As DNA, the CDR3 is TGTGCCAGCAGTTACACCACGGGACTAGCATTTGATACGCAGTATTTT.

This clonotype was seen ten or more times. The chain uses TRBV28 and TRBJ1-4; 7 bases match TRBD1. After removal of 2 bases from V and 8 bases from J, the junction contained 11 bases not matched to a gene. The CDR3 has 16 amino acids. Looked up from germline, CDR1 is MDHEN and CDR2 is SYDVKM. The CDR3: CASSLNRGLSREKLFF. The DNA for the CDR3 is TGTGCCAGCAGTTTAAACAGGGGACTTTCTCGGGAAAAACTGTTTTTT.

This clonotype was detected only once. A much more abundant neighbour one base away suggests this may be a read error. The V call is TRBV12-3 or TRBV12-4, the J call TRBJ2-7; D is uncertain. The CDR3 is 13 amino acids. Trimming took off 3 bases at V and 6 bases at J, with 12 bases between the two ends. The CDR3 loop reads CASSFGPNCEQYF. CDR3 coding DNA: TGTGCCAGCAGTTTTGGACCAAACTGCGAGCAGTACTTC.

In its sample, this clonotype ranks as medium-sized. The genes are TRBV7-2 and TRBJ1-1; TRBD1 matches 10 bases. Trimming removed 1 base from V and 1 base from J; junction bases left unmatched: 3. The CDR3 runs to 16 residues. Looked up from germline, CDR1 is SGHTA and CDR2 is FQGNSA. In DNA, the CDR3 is TGTGCCAGCAGCTTAGGGGGACAGGGGTGGAACACTGAAGCTTTCTTT. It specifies CASSLGGQGWNTEAFF.

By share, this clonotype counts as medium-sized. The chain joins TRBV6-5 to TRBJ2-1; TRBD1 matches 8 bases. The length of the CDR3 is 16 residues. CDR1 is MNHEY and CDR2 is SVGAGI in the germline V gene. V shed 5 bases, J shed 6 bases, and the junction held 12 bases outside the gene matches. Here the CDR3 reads CASSTDRDRRVNEQFF. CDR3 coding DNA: TGTGCCAGCAGTACAGACCGGGACAGGCGGGTCAATGAGCAGTTCTTC.

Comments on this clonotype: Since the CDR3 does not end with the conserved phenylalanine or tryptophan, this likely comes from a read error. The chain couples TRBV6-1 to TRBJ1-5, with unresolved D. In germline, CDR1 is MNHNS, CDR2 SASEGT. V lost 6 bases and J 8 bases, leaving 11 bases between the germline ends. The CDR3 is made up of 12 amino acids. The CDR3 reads CASRQTFEPQHY. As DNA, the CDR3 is TGTGCCAGCAGACAGACCTTTGAGCCCCAGCATTAT.

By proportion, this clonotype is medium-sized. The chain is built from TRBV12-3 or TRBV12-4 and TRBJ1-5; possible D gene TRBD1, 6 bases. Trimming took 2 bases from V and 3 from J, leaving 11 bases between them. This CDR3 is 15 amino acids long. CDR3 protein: CASSLSRGLNQPQHF. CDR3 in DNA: TGTGCCAGCAGTTTAAGCAGGGGCCTCAATCAGCCCCAGCATTTT.

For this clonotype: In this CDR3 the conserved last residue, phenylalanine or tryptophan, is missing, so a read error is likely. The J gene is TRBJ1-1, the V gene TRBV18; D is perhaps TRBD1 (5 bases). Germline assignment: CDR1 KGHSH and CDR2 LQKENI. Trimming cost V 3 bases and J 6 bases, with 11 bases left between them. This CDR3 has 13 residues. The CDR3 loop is CASSPDRAAEAFV. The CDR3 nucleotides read TGTGCCAGCTCACCCGACAGAGCCGCTGAAGCTTTCGTT.

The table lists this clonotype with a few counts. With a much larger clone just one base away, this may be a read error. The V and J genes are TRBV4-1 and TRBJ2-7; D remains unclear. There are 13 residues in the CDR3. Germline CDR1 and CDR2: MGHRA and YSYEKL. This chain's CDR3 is CASSLRIAYEQCF. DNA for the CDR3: TGCGCCAGCAGCCTAAGGATTGCTTACGAGCAGTGCTTC.

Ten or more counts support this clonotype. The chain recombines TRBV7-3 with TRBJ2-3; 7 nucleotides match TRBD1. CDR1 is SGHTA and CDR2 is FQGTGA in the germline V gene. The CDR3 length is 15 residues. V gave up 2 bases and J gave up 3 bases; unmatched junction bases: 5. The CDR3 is CASSLVGGVTDTQYF. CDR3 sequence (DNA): TGTGCCAGCAGCTTAGTAGGGGGCGTTACAGATACGCAGTATTTT.

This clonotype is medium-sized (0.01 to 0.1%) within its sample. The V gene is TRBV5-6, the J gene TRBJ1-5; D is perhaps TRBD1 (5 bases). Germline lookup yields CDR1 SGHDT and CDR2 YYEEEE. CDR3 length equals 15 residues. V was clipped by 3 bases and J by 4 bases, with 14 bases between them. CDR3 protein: CASSSLDSPNQPQHF. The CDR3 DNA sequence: TGTGCCAGCAGCTCTCTCGACAGCCCGAATCAGCCCCAGCATTTT.

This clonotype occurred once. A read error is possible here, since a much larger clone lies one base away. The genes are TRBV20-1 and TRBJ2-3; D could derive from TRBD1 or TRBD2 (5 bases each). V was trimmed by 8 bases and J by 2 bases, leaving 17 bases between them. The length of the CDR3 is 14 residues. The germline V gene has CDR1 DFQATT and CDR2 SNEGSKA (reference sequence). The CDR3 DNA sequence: TGCAGTATACTGGGGGATCTGGTCACAGATACGCAGTATTTT. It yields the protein CSILGDLVTDTQYF.

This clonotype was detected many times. The CDR3 coding sequence is TGTGCCAGCAGTTTAAGTATTGGGACAGGGGGCCGCACTGAAGCTTTCTTT. This gives the protein CASSLSIGTGGRTEAFF. The rearrangement joins TRBV28 to TRBJ1-1, with TRBD1 matching 12 bases. This CDR3 is 17 amino acids long. With 2 bases clipped from V and 4 bases from J, the junction kept 8 bases outside the gene matches. Germline CDR1 reads MDHEN; CDR2 reads SYDVKM.

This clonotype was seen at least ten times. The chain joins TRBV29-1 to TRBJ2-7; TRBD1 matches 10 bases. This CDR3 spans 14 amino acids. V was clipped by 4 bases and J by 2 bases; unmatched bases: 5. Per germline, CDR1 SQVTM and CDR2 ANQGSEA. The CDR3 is CSVVSGTGAYEQYF. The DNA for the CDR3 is TGCAGCGTTGTCTCCGGGACAGGGGCCTACGAGCAGTACTTC.

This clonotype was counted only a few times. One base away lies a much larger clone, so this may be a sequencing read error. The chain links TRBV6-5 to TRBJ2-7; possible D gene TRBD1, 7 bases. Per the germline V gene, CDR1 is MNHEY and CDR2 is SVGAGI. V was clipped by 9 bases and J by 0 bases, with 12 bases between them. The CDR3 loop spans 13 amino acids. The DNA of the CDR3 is TGTGCCAGTTACAGGGGAGGCTCCTACGAGCAGTACTTC. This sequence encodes CASYRGGSYEQYF.

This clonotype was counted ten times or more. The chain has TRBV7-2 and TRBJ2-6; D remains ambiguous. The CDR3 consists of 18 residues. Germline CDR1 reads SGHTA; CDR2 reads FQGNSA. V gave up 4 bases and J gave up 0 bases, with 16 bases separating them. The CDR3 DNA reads TGTGCCAGCAGCTCCAGACCTAGTTGGACCTCTGGGGCCAACGTCCTGACTTTC. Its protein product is CASSSRPSWTSGANVLTF.

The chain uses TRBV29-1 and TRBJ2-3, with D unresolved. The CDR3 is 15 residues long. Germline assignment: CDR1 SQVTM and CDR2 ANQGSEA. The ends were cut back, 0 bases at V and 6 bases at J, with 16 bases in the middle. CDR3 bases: TGCAGCGTTGAAGATCTTCAAGGAGTCGGGGATACGCAGTATTTT. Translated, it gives CSVEDLQGVGDTQYF.

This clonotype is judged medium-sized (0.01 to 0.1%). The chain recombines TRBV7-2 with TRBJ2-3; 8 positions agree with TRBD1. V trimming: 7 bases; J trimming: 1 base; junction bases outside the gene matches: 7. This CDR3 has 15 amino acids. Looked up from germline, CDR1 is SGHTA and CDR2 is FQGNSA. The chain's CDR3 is CASNRQGFGTDTQYF. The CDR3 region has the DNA TGTGCCAGCAACAGACAGGGGTTTGGCACAGATACGCAGTATTTT.

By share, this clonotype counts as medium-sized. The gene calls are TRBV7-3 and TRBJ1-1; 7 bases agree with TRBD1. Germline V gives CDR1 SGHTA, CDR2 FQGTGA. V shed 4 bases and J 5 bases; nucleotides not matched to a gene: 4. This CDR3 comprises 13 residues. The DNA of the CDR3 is TGTGCCAGCAGCTCAACAGGGGAAACTGAAGCTTTCTTT. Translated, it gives CASSSTGETEAFF.

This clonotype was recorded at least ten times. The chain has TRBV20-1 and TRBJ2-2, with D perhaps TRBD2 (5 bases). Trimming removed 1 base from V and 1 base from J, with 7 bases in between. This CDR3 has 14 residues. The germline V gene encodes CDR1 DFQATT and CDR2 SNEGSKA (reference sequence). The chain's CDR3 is CSARARGNTGELFF. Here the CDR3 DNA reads TGCAGTGCTAGAGCTCGGGGGAACACCGGGGAGCTGTTTTTT.

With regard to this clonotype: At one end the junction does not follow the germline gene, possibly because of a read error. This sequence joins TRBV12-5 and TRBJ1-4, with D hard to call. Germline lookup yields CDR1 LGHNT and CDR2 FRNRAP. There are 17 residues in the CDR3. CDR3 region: CASGFLPWSGSNEKLLF. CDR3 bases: TGTGCTAGTGGTTTCCTACCTTGGTCCGGGTCGAATGAAAAACTGCTTTTT.

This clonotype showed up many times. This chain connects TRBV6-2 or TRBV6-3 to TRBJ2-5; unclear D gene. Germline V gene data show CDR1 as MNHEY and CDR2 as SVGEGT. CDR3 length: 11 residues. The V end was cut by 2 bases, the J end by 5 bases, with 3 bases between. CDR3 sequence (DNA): TGTGCCAGCAGTTACGGTGAGACCCAGTACTTC. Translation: CASSYGETQYF.

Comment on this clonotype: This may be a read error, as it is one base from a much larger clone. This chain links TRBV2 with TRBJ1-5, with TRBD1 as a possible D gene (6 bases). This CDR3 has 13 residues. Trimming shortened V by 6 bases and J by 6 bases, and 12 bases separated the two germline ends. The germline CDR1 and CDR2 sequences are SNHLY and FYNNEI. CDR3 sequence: CASRGGLAQPQHF. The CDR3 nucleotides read TGTGCCAGCAGGGGGGGGCTGGCTCAGCCCCAGCATTTT.

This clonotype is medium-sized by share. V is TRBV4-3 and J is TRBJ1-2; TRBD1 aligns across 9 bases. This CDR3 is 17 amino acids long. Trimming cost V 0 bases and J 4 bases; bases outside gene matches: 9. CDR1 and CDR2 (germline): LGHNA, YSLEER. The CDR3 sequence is CASSQDLTGGQSYGYTF. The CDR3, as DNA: TGCGCCAGCAGCCAAGACCTGACAGGGGGTCAGAGCTATGGCTACACCTTC.

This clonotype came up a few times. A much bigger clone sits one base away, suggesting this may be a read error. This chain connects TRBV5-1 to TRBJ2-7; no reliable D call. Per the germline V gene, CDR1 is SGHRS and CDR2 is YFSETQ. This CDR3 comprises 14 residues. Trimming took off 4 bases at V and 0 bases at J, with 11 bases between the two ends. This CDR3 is CASSVSRRSYEQYF. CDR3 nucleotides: TGCGCCAGCAGCGTATCCAGGCGCTCCTACGAGCAGTACTTC.

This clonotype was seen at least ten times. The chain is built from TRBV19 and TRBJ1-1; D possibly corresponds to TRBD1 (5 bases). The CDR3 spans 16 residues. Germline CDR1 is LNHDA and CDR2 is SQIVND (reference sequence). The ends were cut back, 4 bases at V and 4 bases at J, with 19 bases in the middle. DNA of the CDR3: TGTGCCAGTAGTAACCTGGGGACCGGGACGGGCACTGAAGCTTTCTTT. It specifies CASSNLGTGTGTEAFF.